This T cell receptor (beta chain) was obtained from a study of PD-1 blockade in mismatch repair-deficient tumors. Mismatch repair deficiency was confirmed in all patients, by PCR or immunohistochemistry. TCRs were sequenced from three patients responding to pembrolizumab. Study observations and caveats: Rapid post-treatment expansion, then contraction, generally preceding radiologic response, marked tumor-resident clones.

Comments on this clone: Its antigen is still unknown.

This table comes from immunoSEQ multiplex PCR, and its TCRdb copy is limited to in-frame clones, with some not included. Found here are 80,000 to 100,000 clones, more than 65% of them singletons; the top ten hold 2.5% to 3%. The specimen comprised peripheral blood, sampled 12 weeks after starting pembrolizumab. The sequence was obtained from an adult with mismatch repair-deficient cancer.

The CDR3 coding sequence is TGTGCCAGCTCACCATTTCGGGTTGAGCAGTTCTTC. Translating gives CASSPFRVEQFF. This chain joins TRBV18 and TRBJ2-1; no reliable D call. V lost 2 bases, J lost 9 bases, and 8 bases lay in between. CDR1 and CDR2 from the germline V gene are KGHSH and LQKENI. The CDR3 length is 12 residues.